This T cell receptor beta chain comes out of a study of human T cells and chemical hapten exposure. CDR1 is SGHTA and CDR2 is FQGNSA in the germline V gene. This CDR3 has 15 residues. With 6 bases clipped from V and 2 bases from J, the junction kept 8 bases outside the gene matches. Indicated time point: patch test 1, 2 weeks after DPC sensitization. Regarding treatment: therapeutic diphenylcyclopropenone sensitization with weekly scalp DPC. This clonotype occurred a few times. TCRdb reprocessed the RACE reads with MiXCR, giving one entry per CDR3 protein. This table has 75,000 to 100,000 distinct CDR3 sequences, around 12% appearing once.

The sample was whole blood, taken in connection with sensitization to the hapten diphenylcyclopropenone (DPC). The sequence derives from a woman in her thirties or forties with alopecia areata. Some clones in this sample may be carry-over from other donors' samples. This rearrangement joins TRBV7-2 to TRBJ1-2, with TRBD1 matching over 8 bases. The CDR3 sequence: CASRQQGGANYGYTF. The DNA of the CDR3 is TGTGCCAGCAGGCAACAGGGGGGAGCAAACTATGGCTACACCTTC.